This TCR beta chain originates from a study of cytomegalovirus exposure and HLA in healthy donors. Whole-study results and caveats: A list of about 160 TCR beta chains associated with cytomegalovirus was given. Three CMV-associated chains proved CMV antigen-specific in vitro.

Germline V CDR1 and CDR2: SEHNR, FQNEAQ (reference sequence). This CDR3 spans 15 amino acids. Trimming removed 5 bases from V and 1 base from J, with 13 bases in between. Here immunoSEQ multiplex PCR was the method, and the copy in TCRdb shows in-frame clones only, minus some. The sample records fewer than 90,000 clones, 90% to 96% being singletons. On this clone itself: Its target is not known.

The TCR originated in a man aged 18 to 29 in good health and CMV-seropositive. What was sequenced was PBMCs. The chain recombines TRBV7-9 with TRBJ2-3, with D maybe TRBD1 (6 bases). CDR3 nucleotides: TGTGCCAGCAGCGACCCGGGACAAGGCACAGATACGCAGTATTTT. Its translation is CASSDPGQGTDTQYF. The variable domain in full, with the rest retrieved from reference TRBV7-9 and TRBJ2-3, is DTGVSQNPRHKITKRGQNVTFRCDPISEHNRLYWYRQTLGQGPEFLTYFQNEAQLEKSRLLSDRFSAERPKGSFSTLEIQRTEQGDSAMYLCASSDPGQGTDTQYFGPGTRLTVL.